This T cell receptor beta chain was recovered during a study of blood T cell repertoires in COVID-19. About the research overall: COVID-19 samples, acute and convalescent, were from the United States, Italy and Spain.

Per the original data handling: The assay estimated nucleated cells by amplifying reference gene primers. Sequenced by immunoSEQ multiplex PCR; TCRdb stores in-frame clones only, minus some. That table is the source of V, J and clone size, and D and trimming were worked out from the DNA. The table has 120,000 to 150,000 clones, around nine tenths seen once. The CDR3 totals 17 residues. V was trimmed by 0 bases and J by 1 base, leaving 13 bases between them. Germline-derived CDR1 and CDR2 are LGHNA and YNFKEQ. This clone came up a few times. The V and J genes are TRBV4-2 and TRBJ1-5, with a possible D match to TRBD1 (6 bases). Material for sequencing was peripheral blood. This clonotype was sampled from a woman between 50 and 59 years old with active or convalescent COVID-19. The CDR3 region is CASSQEVQGSSNQPQHF. The CDR3 nucleotides read TGTGCCAGCAGCCAAGAAGTACAGGGTTCAAGCAATCAGCCCCAGCATTTT.